This TCR beta chain was identified in a study of cytomegalovirus exposure and HLA in healthy donors. This CDR3 has 16 residues. Germline loops: CDR1 SGDLS, CDR2 YYNGEE. V was clipped by 4 bases and J by 9 bases, with 23 bases between them. Sequencing was performed with immunoSEQ multiplex PCR; in TCRdb, only in-frame clones are kept and a portion is missing. This sample has 150,000 to 200,000 clones; more than 75% occur once, and the top ten carry under 7.5%. The source of this sequence is a man younger than 35 in good health and CMV-seropositive. Sequenced: PBMCs. This rearrangement joins TRBV9 to TRBJ2-1, with a weak D call TRBD2 (6 bases). The CDR3 DNA reads TGTGCCAGCAGCCCCCGGACTTCCATCTGGGAGGCTGAGCAGTTCTTC. Amino acids: CASSPRTSIWEAEQFF.